This TCR beta chain emerged from a study of blood T cell repertoires in COVID-19 (dated by TCRdb to 2018 to 2021). The study in broad terms: Samples covering the acute and convalescent phases of COVID-19 were provided by collaborators in the United States, Italy and Spain. Deeply sampled blood TCRbeta repertoires from subjects exposed to, actively infected with, or recovered from COVID-19 were included in the dataset. The repertoires were made available in a free public database intended to serve as a resource for research on the immune response to SARS-CoV-2. Where available, HLA class I and class II types were taken from metadata supplied by the sample provider and were not determined by assay-based typing. Samples were obtained from the ongoing ImmuneRACE study (first 160 participants) and from over 1,000 subjects provided by 6 global collaborators. Sample metadata almost always included a de-identified subject ID, COVID-19 status, age in years and sex. The material from the prospective study consisted of cDNA or gDNA derived from T cells, B-cell-depleted T cells, or PBMCs.

Trimming takes 2 bases from V and 0 bases from J, and the germline ends sit 11 bases apart. Its CDR3 holds 15 amino acids, cysteine through phenylalanine. The CDR3 DNA has 45 bases and is translated from base 1. Reading the germline V gene gives CDR1 MNHEY and CDR2 SVGEGT. Results and caveats for the whole study, not just this receptor: Clinical and demographic metadata were provided uncurated, with the amount varying by source and participant.

The immunoSEQ Assay, a bias-controlled multiplex PCR, was used to amplify TCRbeta CDR3 regions from genomic DNA. Per the source publication's procedure: The number of nucleated cells in each sample was estimated by amplification of reference gene primers within the assay. To quantify the absolute abundance of each unique TCRbeta CDR3 rearrangement, sequence reads were collapsed and filtered. For each sample, productive Simpson clonality was calculated as the square root of Simpson's diversity index over productive rearrangements. TCRdb took this table from immuneACCESS and kept in-frame rearrangements with V and J called. Such tables lack part of the clones; where checked against another copy, unresolved V genes explain under half of the gap, and the rest is unexplained. That table supplies the V and J calls and clone size; D and trimming were determined from the DNA. Present in this sample are 150,000 to 170,000 clones, over 60% of which were seen just once. The top ten hold about 4% of the sample.

Details on this clone: Its antigen remains unidentified. Within one base of it there is no much larger clone, and no base qualities were kept.

Whole blood was collected in K2EDTA tubes by collaborating institutions according to the institutions' own protocols. For TCRbeta analysis, collaborators shipped samples as frozen whole blood, isolated PBMCs, or DNA extracted from either of those sample types. Here the chain combines TRBV6-2 or TRBV6-3 and TRBJ2-7, with the D gene not clear enough to name. The sequenced sample was peripheral blood. This TCR was sampled from a woman older than 75 with acute or convalescent COVID-19. The DNA sequence is TGTGCCAGCAGTTACCAAACGAGCTTCTCCTACGAGCAGTACTTC. It translates to CASSYQTSFSYEQYF.